This record looks at one TCR beta chain sequence and its context. Its specificity is not known. Germline is not matched at one junction end, which may reflect a read error. This record comes from a study of tumor-infiltrating lymphocytes in primary liver carcinoma. Looking at the study overall: Men as well as women, aged 30 to 69 years, made up the patients.

The authors made TCR beta cDNA from 400 to 550 ng total RNA with a constant-region primer. Construction of TCR beta libraries relied on three successive nested multiplex PCR rounds employing slightly modified ARM-PCR. TCRdb re-derived calls from the multiplex PCR reads in MiXCR, one entry per CDR3 protein. The table includes about 110,000 distinct CDR3 sequences, roughly four fifths detected once. General observations from the study: Compared with blood, tumor repertoires held significantly more in their top 250 clones.

DNA and RNA were both co-extracted from roughly 18-30 mg of bulk tissue that had not been sorted. Every tumor sample held more than 80% viable tumor cells. The sequenced material came from liver tumor tissue from sampling region 3. The subset is: tumor region T3, left-lateral pole. This sequence was found in a man aged 35 to 55 with primary liver carcinoma and hepatitis B virus infection.

DNA for the CDR3: TGTGTCAGCAGCCACCCCGGGACTACCACCCGGGGAGATACGCAATATTTT. Encoded protein: CVSSHPGTTTRGDTQYF. J is TRBJ2-3 and V is TRBV4-2, with 7 nucleotides matching TRBD2. Germline-derived CDR1 and CDR2 are LGHNA and YNFKEQ. The CDR3 has 17 amino acids.